The 19 T cell receptor beta chains reported below all come from one sample, sequenced in a study of human T cells and chemical hapten exposure. Time point indicated: patch test 1, 2 weeks after DPC sensitization. The treatment is: therapeutic diphenylcyclopropenone sensitization with weekly scalp DPC. TCRdb used MiXCR to reprocess the RACE reads, holding one entry per CDR3 protein. The table has 150,000 to 200,000 distinct CDR3 sequences, approximately 14% seen once. The sample consisted of whole blood, taken in connection with sensitization to the hapten diphenylcyclopropenone (DPC). These receptors were obtained from a woman aged 30 to 39 with alopecia areata. Some clones in this sample may be carry-over from other donors' samples.

The rearrangement uses TRBV27 and TRBJ2-1, with TRBD2 identical over 14 bases. The CDR3 consists of 17 residues. V was pared by 8 bases and J by 7 bases, with 13 bases of the junction left unmatched. The germline V gene encodes CDR1 MNHEY and CDR2 SMNVEV (reference sequence). The CDR3 loop is CASSLLTTSGRGNEQFF. CDR3 DNA: TGTGCCAGCTCCCTTCTTACGACTAGCGGGAGGGGGAATGAGCAGTTCTTC.

This clonotype was counted ten times or more. The rearrangement links TRBV20-1 to TRBJ1-3; D not certain. The CDR3 has 11 amino acids. CDR1 and CDR2 (germline): DFQATT, SNEGSKA (reference sequence). V was shortened by 5 bases and J by 0 bases, with 2 bases between the two germline ends. For the CDR3, the DNA is TGCAGTGCTCTCTCTGGAAACACCATATATTTT. As protein: CSALSGNTIYF.

V and J are TRBV28 and TRBJ2-7; the D is unclear. V lost 7 bases and J 0 bases, leaving 13 bases between the germline ends. Germline CDR1 and CDR2: MDHEN and SYDVKM. This CDR3 spans 14 amino acids. The DNA for the CDR3 is TGTGCCAGCACCCCACGGTTCAGCTCCTACGAGCAGTACTTC. It codes for CASTPRFSSYEQYF.

Only a few counts were recorded for this clonotype. The chain carries TRBV19 and TRBJ2-3, with 9 positions matching TRBD2. V trimming: 6 bases; J trimming: 5 bases; junction bases outside the gene matches: 9. Germline V gene lookup returns CDR1 LNHDA and CDR2 SQIVND (reference sequence). This CDR3 comprises 15 residues. The CDR3 DNA sequence: TGTGCCAGTAGACCCCGCGGGGGGGCCGGAGATACGCAGTATTTT. This encodes CASRPRGGAGDTQYF.

The chain recombines TRBV20-1 with TRBJ2-5, with 8 bases fitting TRBD2. Per the germline V gene, CDR1 is DFQATT and CDR2 is SNEGSKA (reference sequence). Germline trimming cut 1 base from V and 5 bases from J; bases unmatched to any gene: 24. CDR3 length equals 20 residues. As DNA, the CDR3 is TGCAGTGCTAGAGCCTACCACTCGGGGGGGCCCCCTGTAAGATATGAGACCCAGTACTTC. Its translation is CSARAYHSGGPPVRYETQYF.

This chain uses TRBV7-8 with TRBJ1-1, with D hard to call. The CDR3 extends over 13 amino acids. V dropped 5 bases and J dropped 11 bases, with 18 bases sitting between them. Germline CDR1 reads SGHVS; CDR2 reads FQNEAQ. CDR3 DNA: TGTGCCAGCAGCCTCATCCCTGAGGGTAGGGCTTTCTTT. It translates to CASSLIPEGRAFF.

The CDR3 loop is CATSDPTGGENEQFF. The CDR3 DNA follows: TGTGCCACCAGTGATCCTACAGGGGGGGAAAATGAGCAGTTCTTC. This chain uses TRBV24-1 with TRBJ2-1, with D possibly TRBD1 on 8 matching bases. This CDR3 has 15 residues. Per the germline V gene, CDR1 is KGHDR and CDR2 is SFDVKD. Between the trimmed V and J ends, which lost 3 bases and 7 bases, there was a span of 15 bases.

The V and J genes are TRBV5-1 and TRBJ1-3; D is unclear. The germline gives CDR1 SGHRS, CDR2 YFSETQ. The CDR3 is 15 amino acids. Trimming left V 2 bases short and J 0 bases short, with 9 bases between. The CDR3 loop is CASSLQSPSGNTIYF. DNA of the CDR3: TGCGCCAGCAGCTTACAGTCACCCTCTGGAAACACCATATATTTT.

This clonotype was seen only a few times. The chain has TRBV7-7 and TRBJ2-1, with 10 bases that match TRBD2. The V gene end was trimmed by 5 bases and the J gene end by 4 bases; junction bases not matched to a gene: 8. CDR3 length equals 16 residues. CDR1 and CDR2 from the germline V gene are SSHAT and FNYEAQ (reference sequence). The DNA of the CDR3 is TGTGCCAGCAGCGGGCTAGCGGGGGAGCCTTACAATGAGCAGTTCTTC. Translated, it gives CASSGLAGEPYNEQFF.

This clonotype appeared many times. V is TRBV7-9 and J is TRBJ2-7, with a weak D call TRBD1 (6 bases). The CDR3 extends over 14 amino acids. V gave up 5 bases and J gave up 2 bases, with 13 bases separating them. The V gene's germline CDR1 is SEHNR and CDR2 FQNEAQ (reference sequence). This CDR3 reads CASSETGATYEQYF. CDR3 nucleotide sequence: TGTGCCAGCAGCGAGACAGGCGCAACCTACGAGCAGTACTTC.

This clonotype was seen ten or more times. This chain links TRBV3-1 with TRBJ2-5; D might be TRBD2 (7 bases). The germline V gene has CDR1 LGHDT and CDR2 YNNKEL (reference sequence). The CDR3 contains 18 residues. V lost 1 base to trimming and J lost 4 bases, with 22 bases between them. CDR3 residues: CASSQGLAGGLFGETQYF. The DNA of the CDR3 is TGTGCCAGCAGCCAAGGACTAGCTGGGGGCCTATTCGGAGAGACCCAGTACTTC.

The rearrangement links TRBV15 to TRBJ2-3; D ambiguous. Trimming pared 0 bases from V and 0 bases from J, leaving 10 bases between. The CDR3 is made up of 16 amino acids. Germline CDR1 and CDR2: LNHNV and YYDKDF (reference sequence). This CDR3 reads CATSRDAAPSTDTQYF. The CDR3 nucleotides read TGTGCCACCAGCAGAGACGCGGCACCTAGCACAGATACGCAGTATTTT.

In this sample, this clonotype turned up many times. The V call is TRBV7-6, the J call TRBJ2-1, with 11 bases aligning to TRBD2. The germline V gene encodes CDR1 SGHVS and CDR2 FNYEAQ. This CDR3 spans 17 amino acids. V shed 4 bases, J shed 2 bases, and the junction held 7 bases outside the gene matches. As DNA, the CDR3 is TGTGCCAGCAGCTCCATCACTAGCGGGAGACCCTACAATGAGCAGTTCTTC. It translates to CASSSITSGRPYNEQFF.

Many counts were recorded for this clonotype. The genes are TRBV20-1 and TRBJ1-3; D possibly corresponds to TRBD1 (6 bases). The CDR3 length is 16 residues. Germline CDR1 is DFQATT and CDR2 is SNEGSKA (reference sequence). The germline V and J ends were trimmed by 3 bases and 4 bases, with 19 bases remaining between them. CDR3 sequence reads: CSASRVRGAAGNTIYF. The CDR3 DNA is TGCAGTGCTAGTAGAGTCCGGGGGGCAGCGGGAAACACCATATATTTT.

The chain recombines TRBV7-2 with TRBJ2-4, with no clear D. Germline V gene data show CDR1 as SGHTA and CDR2 as FQGNSA. The CDR3 extends over 12 amino acids. V was shortened by 5 bases and J by 5 bases, with 7 bases between the two germline ends. The CDR3 DNA reads TGTGCCAGCAGCACCGCAGAAAACATTCAGTACTTC. Translated, it gives CASSTAENIQYF. Supplemented by reference TRBV7-2 and TRBJ2-4, the full variable domain reads GAGVSQSPSNKVTEKGKDVELRCDPISGHTALYWYRQSLGQGLEFLIYFQGNSAPDKSGLPSDRFSAERTGGSVSTLTIQRTQQEDSAVYLCASSTAENIQYFGAGTRLSVL.

The CDR3 is CASSLASVGTNTGELFF. DNA for the CDR3: TGTGCCAGCAGCTTGGCGTCGGTAGGGACGAACACCGGGGAGCTGTTTTTT. The chain combines TRBV5-8 with TRBJ2-2; no clear D gene. V was pared by 0 bases and J by 0 bases, with 12 bases between. The CDR3 contains 17 residues. Germline V CDR1 and CDR2: SGHTS, YDEGEE.

This clonotype was observed a few times. This rearrangement joins TRBV5-5 to TRBJ2-1; 10 bases fit TRBD2. Germline CDR1 SGHKS, CDR2 YYEKEE (reference sequence). The J segment lost 4 bases and the V segment lost 6 bases, leaving 7 bases of the junction unmatched. This CDR3 has 15 residues. The CDR3 coding sequence is TGTGCCAGCACCATTAGCGGGGGGTCATACAATGAGCAGTTCTTC. Protein sequence: CASTISGGSYNEQFF.

This clonotype was found a few times. V gene TRBV25-1 combines with J gene TRBJ1-2; tentatively, D is TRBD1 (5 bases). V was shortened by 1 base and J by 4 bases, with 10 bases between the two germline ends. CDR1 and CDR2 from the germline V gene are MGHDK and SYGVNS. The CDR3 is made up of 14 amino acids. The DNA for the CDR3 is TGTGCCAGCAGTGAATTTGGGGGGAGCTATGGCTACACCTTC. As protein: CASSEFGGSYGYTF.

This clonotype was seen a few times. This chain links TRBV20-1 with TRBJ2-1; 7 nucleotides match TRBD2. The CDR3 spans 16 residues. The J segment lost 3 bases and the V segment lost 0 bases, leaving 8 bases of the junction unmatched. The germline V gene has CDR1 DFQATT and CDR2 SNEGSKA (reference sequence). The DNA of the CDR3 is TGCAGTGCTAGAGATCCCTGGGGGGGGGACTACAATGAGCAGTTCTTC. Protein: CSARDPWGGDYNEQFF.